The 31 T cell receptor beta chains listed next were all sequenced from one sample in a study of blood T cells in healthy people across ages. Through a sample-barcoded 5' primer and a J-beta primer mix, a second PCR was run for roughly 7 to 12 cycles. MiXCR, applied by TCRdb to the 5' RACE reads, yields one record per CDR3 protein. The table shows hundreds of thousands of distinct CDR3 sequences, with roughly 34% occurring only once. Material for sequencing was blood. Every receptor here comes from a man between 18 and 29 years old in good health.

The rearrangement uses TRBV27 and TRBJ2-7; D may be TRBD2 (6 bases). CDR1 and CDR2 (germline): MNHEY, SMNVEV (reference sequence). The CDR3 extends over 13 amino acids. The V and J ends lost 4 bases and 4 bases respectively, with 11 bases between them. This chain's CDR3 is CASSSRGRYEQYF. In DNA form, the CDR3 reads TGTGCCAGCAGTTCACGGGGGAGGTACGAGCAGTACTTC.

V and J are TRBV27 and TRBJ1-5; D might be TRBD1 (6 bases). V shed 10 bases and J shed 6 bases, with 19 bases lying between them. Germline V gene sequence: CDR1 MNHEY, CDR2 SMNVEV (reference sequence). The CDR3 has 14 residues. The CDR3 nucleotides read TGTGCCATTTCAGACGGAGGGGGAGGTCAGCCCCAGCATTTT. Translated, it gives CAISDGGGGQPQHF.

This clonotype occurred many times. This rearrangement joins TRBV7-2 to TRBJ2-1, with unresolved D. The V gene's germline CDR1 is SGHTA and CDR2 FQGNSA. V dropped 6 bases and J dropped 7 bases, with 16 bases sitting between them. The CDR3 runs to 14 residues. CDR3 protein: CASRVALSGNEQFF. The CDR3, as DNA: TGTGCCAGCAGGGTAGCTCTCAGTGGGAATGAGCAGTTCTTC.

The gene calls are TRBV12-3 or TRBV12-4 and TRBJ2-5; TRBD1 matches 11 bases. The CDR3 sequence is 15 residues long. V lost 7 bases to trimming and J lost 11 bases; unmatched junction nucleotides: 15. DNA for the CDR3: TGTGCCAGCACCGTAGGGACAGGGGGTTTAAATGAGCAGTACTTC. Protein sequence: CASTVGTGGLNEQYF.

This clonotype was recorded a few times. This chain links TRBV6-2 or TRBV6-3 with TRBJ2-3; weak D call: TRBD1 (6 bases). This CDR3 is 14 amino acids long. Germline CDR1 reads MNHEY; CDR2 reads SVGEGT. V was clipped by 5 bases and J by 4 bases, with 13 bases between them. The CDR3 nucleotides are TGTGCCAGCAGTGGGGGCGACGGACCAGATACGCAGTATTTT. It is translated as CASSGGDGPDTQYF.

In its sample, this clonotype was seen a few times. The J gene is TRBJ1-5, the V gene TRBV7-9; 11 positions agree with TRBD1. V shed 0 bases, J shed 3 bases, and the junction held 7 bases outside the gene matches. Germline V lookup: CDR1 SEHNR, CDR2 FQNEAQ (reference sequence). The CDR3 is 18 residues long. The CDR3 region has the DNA TGTGCCAGCAGCTTAGCCGCCGGGACAGGGGGATTCAATCAGCCCCAGCATTTT. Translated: CASSLAAGTGGFNQPQHF.

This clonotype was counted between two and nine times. CDR3 region: CASSYRQGGYYEQYF. As DNA, the CDR3 is TGTGCCAGCAGTTACCGACAGGGGGGTTACTACGAGCAGTACTTC. The chain employs TRBV6-5 and TRBJ2-7, with 9 bases lining up with TRBD1. The CDR3 contains 15 residues. J was trimmed by 3 bases and V by 2 bases; bases with no gene match: 5. The V gene's germline CDR1 is MNHEY and CDR2 SVGAGI.

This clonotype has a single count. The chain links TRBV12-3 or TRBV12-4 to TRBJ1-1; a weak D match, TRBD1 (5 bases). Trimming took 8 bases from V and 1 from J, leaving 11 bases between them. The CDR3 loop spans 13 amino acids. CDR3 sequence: CASALGGNTEAFF. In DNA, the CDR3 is TGTGCCAGCGCGCTGGGGGGGAACACTGAAGCTTTCTTT.

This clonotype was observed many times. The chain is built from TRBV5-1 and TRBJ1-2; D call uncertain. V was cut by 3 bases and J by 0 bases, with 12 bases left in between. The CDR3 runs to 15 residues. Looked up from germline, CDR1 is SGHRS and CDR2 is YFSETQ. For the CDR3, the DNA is TGCGCCAGCAGCTACCCGGAAGGGACTAACTATGGCTACACCTTC. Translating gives CASSYPEGTNYGYTF.

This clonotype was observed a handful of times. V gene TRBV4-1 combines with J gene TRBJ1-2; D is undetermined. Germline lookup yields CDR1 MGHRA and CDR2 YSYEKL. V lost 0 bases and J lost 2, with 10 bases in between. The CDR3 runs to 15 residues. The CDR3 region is CASSQERKGNYGYTF. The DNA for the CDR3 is TGCGCCAGCAGCCAAGAGCGGAAAGGGAACTATGGCTACACCTTC.

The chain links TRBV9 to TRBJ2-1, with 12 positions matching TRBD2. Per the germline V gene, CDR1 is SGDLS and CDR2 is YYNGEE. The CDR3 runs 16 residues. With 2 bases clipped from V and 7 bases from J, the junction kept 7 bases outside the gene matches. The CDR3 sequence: CASSVGGTSGPNEQFF. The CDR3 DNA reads TGTGCCAGCAGCGTCGGCGGGACTAGCGGGCCGAATGAGCAGTTCTTC.

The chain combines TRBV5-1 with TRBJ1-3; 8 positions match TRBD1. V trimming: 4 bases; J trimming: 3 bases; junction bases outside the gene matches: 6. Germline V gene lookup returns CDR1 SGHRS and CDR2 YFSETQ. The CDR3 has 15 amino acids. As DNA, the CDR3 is TGCGCCAGCAGCCCCGGGACAGGCCTTGGAAACACCATATATTTT. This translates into CASSPGTGLGNTIYF.

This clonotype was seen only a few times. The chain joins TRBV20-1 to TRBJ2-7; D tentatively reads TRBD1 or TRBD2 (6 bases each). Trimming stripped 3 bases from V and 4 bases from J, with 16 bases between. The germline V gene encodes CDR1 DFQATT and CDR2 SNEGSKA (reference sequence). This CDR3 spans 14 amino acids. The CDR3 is CSARDEGGGYEQYF. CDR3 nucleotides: TGCAGTGCTAGGGATGAGGGGGGCGGGTACGAGCAGTACTTC.

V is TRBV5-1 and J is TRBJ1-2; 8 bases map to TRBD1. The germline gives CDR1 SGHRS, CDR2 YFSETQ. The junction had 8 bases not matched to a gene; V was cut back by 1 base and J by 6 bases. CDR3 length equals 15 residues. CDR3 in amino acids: CASSLNGQGLDGYTF. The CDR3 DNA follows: TGCGCCAGCAGCTTGAACGGACAGGGTTTGGATGGCTACACCTTC.

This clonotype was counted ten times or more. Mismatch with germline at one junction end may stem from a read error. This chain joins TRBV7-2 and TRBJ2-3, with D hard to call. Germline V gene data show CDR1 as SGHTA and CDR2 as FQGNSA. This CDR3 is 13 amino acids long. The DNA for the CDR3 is TGTGCCAGCACCTTACTTAGCACAGATACGCAGTATTTT. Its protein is CASTLLSTDTQYF. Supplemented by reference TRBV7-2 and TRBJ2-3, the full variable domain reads GAGVSQSPSNKVTEKGKDVELRCDPISGHTALYWYRQSLGQGLEFLIYFQGNSAPDKSGLPSDRFSAERTGGSVSTLTIQRTQQEDSAVYLCASTLLSTDTQYFGPGTRLTVL.

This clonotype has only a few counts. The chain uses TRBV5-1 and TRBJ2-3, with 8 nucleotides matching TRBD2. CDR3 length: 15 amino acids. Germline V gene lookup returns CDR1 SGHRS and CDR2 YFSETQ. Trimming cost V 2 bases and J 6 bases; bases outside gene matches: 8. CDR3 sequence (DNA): TGCGCCAGCAGCTTCCTCAACGGGGGGGAGGATACGCAGTATTTT. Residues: CASSFLNGGEDTQYF.

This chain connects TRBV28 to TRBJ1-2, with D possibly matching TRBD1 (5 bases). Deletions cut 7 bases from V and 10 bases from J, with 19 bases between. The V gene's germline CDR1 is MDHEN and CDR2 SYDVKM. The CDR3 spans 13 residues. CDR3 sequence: CASTVVGARAYTF. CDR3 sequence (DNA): TGTGCCAGCACCGTGGTAGGGGCGCGTGCCTACACCTTC.

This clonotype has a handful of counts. CDR3 bases: TGTGCCAGCAGCCAAGAAACGGAAGACAGTCGGTATGGCTACACCTTC. Translating it yields CASSQETEDSRYGYTF. This chain joins TRBV3-1 and TRBJ1-2, with D possibly TRBD1 on 5 matching bases. This CDR3 has 16 residues. Deletions cut 0 bases from V and 5 bases from J, with 16 bases between. From germline, CDR1 is LGHDT and CDR2 YNNKEL (reference sequence).

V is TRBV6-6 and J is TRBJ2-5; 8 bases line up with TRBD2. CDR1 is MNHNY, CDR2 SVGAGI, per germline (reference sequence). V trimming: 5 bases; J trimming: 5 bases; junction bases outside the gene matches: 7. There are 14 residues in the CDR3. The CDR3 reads CASSAGTRGETQYF. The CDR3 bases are TGTGCCAGCAGTGCCGGGACTAGAGGGGAGACCCAGTACTTC.

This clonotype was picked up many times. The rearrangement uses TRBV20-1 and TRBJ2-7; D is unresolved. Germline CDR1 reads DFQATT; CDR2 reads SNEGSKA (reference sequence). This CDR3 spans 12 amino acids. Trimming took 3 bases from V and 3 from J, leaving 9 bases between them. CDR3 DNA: TGCAGTGCTAGTGGGAAATTCTACGAGCAGTACTTC. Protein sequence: CSASGKFYEQYF.

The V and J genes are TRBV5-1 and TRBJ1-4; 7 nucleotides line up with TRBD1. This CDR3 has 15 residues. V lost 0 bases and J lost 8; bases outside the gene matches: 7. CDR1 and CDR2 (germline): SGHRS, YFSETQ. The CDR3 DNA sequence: TGCGCCAGCAGCTTGGATAAGGGGGCGAGAGAAAAACTGTTTTTT. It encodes CASSLDKGAREKLFF.

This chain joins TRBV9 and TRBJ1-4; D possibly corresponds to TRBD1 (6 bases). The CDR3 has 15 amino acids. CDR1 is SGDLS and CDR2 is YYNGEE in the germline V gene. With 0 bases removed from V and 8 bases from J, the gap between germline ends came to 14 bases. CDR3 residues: CASSVVGGAREKLFF. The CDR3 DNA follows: TGTGCCAGCAGCGTAGTCGGGGGGGCGCGGGAAAAACTGTTTTTT. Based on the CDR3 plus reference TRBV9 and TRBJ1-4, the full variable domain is DSGVTQTPKHLITATGQRVTLRCSPRSGDLSVYWYQQSLDQGLQFLIQYYNGEERAKGNILERFSAQQFPDLHSELNLSSLELGDSALYFCASSVVGGAREKLFFGSGTQLSVL.

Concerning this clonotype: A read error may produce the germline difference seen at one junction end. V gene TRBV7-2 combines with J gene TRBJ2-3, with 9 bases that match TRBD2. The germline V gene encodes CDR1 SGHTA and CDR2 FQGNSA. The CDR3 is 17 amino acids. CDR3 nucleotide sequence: TGTGCCAGCAGCTTAATTTCAGGAGCGGGGGGCCGGGATACGCTGTATTTT. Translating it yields CASSLISGAGGRDTLYF.

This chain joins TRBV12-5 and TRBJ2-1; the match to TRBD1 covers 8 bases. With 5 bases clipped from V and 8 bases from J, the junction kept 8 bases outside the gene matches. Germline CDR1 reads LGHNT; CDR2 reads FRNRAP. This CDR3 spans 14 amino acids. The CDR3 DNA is TGTGCTAGTGGTGCCCATTTGGACAGGGATGAGCAGTTCTTC. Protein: CASGAHLDRDEQFF.

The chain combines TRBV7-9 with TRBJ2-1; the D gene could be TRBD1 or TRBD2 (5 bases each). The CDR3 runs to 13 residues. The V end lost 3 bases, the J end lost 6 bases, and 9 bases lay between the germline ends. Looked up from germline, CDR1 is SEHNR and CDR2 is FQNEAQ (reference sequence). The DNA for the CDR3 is TGTGCCAGCAGCTTGGGGGTGGTCAATGAGCAGTTCTTC. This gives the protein CASSLGVVNEQFF.

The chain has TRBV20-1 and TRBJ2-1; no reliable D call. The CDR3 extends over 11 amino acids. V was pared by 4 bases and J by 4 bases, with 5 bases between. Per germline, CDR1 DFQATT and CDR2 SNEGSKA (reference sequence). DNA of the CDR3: TGCAGTGCTACGGATTACAATGAGCAGTTCTTC. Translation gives CSATDYNEQFF.

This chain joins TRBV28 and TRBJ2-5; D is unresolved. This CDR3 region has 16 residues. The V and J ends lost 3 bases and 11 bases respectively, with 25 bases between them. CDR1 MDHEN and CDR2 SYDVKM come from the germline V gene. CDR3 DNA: TGTGCCAGCAGTTTTGTGGACCTTCTCTCCTACAATGAGCAGTACTTC. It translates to CASSFVDLLSYNEQYF.

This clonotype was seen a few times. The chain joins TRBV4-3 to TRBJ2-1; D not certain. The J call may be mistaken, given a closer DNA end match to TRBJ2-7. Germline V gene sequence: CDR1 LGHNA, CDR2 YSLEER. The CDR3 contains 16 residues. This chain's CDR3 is CASSPRRAVSYNEQYF. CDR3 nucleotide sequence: TGCGCCAGCAGCCCACGTAGGGCAGTTTCCTACAATGAGCAGTACTTC.

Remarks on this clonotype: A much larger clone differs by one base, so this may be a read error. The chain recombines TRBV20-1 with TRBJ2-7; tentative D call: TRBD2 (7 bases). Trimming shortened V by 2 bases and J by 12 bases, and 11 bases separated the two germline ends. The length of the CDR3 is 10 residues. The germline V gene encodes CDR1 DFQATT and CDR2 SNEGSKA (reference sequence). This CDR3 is CSARRRGPYF. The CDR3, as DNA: TGCAGTGCTAGAAGGCGGGGGCCGTACTTC.

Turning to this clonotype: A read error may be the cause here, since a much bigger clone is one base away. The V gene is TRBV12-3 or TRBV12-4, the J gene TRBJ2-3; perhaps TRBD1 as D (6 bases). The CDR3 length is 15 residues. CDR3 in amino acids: CAGSPGTTSTDTQYF. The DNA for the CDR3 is TGTGCCGGCAGTCCCGGGACAACTAGCACAGATACGCAGTATTTT.

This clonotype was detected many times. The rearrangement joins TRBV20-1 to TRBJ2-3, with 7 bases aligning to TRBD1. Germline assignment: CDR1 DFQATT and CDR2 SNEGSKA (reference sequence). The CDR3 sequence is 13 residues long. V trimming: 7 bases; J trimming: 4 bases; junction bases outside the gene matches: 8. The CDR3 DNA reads TGCAGTGTCCTGGACAGGCGGGCAGATACGCAGTATTTT. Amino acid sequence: CSVLDRRADTQYF.